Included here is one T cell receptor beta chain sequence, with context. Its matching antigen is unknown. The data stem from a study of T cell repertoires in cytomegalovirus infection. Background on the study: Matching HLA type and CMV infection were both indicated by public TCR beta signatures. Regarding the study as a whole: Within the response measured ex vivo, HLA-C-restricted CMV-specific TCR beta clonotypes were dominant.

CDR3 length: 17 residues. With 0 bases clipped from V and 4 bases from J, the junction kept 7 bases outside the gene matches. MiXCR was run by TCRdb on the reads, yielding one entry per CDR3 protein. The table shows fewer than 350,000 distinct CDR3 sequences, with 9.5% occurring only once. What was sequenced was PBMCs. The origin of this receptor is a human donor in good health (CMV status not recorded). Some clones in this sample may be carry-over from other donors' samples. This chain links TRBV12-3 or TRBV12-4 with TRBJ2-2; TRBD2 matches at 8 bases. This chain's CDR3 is CASSLAFLAGFTGELFF. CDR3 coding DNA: TGTGCCAGCAGTTTAGCTTTCCTAGCGGGTTTCACCGGGGAGCTGTTTTTT.